This T cell receptor beta chain was recovered during a study of T cells after yellow fever vaccination. General study findings and limits: Compared with primary, the secondary response was weaker and peaked at day 5, not 15.

In its sample, this clonotype was seen many times. Antigen unknown. Researchers made TCR cDNA using 5'RACE template switching, and this step added a universal primer site and UMIs. Each CDR3 protein gets one entry after TCRdb re-called the 5' RACE reads with MiXCR. The repertoire holds 70,000 or so distinct CDR3 sequences, approximately 5% seen once, with around 2.1% in the top ten. J lost 2 bases, V lost 6 bases, and 7 bases had no gene match. Germline V CDR1 and CDR2: DFQATT, SNEGSKA (reference sequence). CDR3 length: 14 amino acids. Sequenced here: CD4+ T cells sorted from PBMCs, sampled roughly 14 days after the first yellow fever vaccination. This clonotype originated in a young man who received the YFV17D yellow fever vaccine. The chain combines TRBV20-1 with TRBJ2-1; TRBD2 agrees at 7 bases. CDR3 sequence reads: CSAGTIQPYNEQFF. Written as DNA, the CDR3 is TGCAGTGCCGGGACTATCCAACCCTACAATGAGCAGTTCTTC.